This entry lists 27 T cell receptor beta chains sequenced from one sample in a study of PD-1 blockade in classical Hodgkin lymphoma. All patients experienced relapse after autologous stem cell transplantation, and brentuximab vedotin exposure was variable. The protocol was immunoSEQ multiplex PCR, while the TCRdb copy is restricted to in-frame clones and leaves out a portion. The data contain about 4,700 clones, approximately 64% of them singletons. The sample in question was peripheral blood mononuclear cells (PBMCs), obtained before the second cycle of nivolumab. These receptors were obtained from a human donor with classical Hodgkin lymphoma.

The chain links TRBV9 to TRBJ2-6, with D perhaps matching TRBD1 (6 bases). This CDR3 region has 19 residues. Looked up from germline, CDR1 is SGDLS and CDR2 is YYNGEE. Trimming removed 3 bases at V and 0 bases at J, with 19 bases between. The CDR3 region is CASSARLTGPSSGANVLTF. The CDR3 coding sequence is TGTGCCAGCAGCGCGCGCTTAACAGGGCCCAGCTCTGGGGCCAACGTCCTGACTTTC.

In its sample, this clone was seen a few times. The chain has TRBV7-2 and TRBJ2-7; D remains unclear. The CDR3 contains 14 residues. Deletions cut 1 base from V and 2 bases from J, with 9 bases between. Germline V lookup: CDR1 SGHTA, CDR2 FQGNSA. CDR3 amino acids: CASSLDSVAYEQYF. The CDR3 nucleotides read TGTGCCAGCAGCTTAGACAGTGTAGCCTACGAGCAGTACTTC.

CDR3 sequence reads: CASSEVSGSTGELFF. CDR3 coding DNA: TGTGCCAGCAGTGAAGTTTCAGGGAGTACCGGGGAGCTGTTTTTT. The rearrangement joins TRBV2 to TRBJ2-2; tentatively, D is TRBD1 or TRBD2 (5 bases each). CDR3 length equals 15 residues. Germline lookup yields CDR1 SNHLY and CDR2 FYNNEI. Trimming took off 1 base at V and 5 bases at J, with 11 bases between the two ends.

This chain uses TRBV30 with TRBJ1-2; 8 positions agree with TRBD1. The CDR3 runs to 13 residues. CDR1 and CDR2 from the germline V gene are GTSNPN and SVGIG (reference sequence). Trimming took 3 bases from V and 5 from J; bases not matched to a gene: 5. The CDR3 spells CAWSRDRPYGYTF. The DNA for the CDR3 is TGTGCCTGGAGCCGGGACAGGCCTTATGGCTACACCTTC.

The CDR3 spells CASTPMVATDTQYF. CDR3 sequence (DNA): TGTGCCAGCACCCCCATGGTAGCTACAGATACGCAGTATTTT. The chain carries TRBV11-2 and TRBJ2-3; D unresolved. Germline V gives CDR1 SGHAT, CDR2 FQNNGV. The CDR3 is 14 residues long. V lost 7 bases, J lost 3 bases, and 14 bases lay in between.

CDR3 sequence (DNA): TGTGCCAGCAGCCTCGGGACATCCGATCAGCCCCAGCATTTT. Protein product: CASSLGTSDQPQHF. This sequence joins TRBV28 and TRBJ1-5, with a weak D call TRBD1 (6 bases). The germline V gene has CDR1 MDHEN and CDR2 SYDVKM. The CDR3 spans 14 residues. The ends were cut back, 6 bases at V and 5 bases at J, with 14 bases in the middle.

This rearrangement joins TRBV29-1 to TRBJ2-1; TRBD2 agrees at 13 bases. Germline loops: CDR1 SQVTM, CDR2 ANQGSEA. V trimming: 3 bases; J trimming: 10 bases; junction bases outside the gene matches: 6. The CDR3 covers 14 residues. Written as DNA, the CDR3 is TGCAGCGTTGACGGACTAGCGGGAGCCCCCGAGCAGTTCTTC. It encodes CSVDGLAGAPEQFF.

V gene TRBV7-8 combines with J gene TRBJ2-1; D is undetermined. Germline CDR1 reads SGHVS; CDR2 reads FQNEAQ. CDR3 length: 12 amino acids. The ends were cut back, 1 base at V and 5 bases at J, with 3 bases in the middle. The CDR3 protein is CASSLGNNEQFF. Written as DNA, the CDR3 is TGTGCCAGCAGCTTAGGGAACAATGAGCAGTTCTTC.

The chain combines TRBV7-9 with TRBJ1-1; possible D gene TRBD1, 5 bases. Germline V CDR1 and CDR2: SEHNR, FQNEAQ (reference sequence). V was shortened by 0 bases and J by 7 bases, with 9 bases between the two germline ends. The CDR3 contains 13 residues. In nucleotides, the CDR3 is TGTGCCAGCAGCTTAGCGGGGCCGTTTGAAGCTTTCTTT. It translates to CASSLAGPFEAFF.

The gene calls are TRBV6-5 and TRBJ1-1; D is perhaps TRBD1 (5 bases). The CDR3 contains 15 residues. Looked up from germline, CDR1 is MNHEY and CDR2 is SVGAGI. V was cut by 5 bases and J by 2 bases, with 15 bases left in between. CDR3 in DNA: TGTGCCAGCAGTCCCCCCGGGGGAAGAAACACTGAAGCTTTCTTT. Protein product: CASSPPGGRNTEAFF.

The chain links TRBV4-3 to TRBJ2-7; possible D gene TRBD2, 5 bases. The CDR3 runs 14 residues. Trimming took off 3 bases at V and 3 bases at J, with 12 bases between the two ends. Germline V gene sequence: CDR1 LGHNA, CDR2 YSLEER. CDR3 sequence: CASSQAGGDYEQYF. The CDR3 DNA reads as TGCGCCAGCAGCCAGGCGGGCGGAGACTACGAGCAGTACTTC.

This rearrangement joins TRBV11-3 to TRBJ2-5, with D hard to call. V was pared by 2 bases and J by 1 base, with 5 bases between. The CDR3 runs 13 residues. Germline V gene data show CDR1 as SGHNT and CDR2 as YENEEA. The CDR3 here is CASSLWTQETQYF. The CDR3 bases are TGTGCCAGCAGCTTATGGACCCAAGAGACCCAGTACTTC.

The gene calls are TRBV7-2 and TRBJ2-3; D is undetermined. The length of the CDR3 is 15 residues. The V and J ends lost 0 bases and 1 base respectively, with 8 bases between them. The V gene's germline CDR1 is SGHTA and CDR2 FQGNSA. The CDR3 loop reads CASSLALGGTDTQYF. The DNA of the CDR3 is TGTGCCAGCAGCTTAGCCTTGGGTGGCACAGATACGCAGTATTTT.

In DNA form, the CDR3 reads TGTGCCAGCAGCTTGGACTCTAGCGGGCCTCAATACAATGAGCAGTTCTTC. This encodes CASSLDSSGPQYNEQFF. The chain links TRBV11-1 to TRBJ2-1; TRBD2 agrees at 8 bases. The CDR3 sequence is 17 residues long. Per the germline V gene, CDR1 is SGHAT and CDR2 is FQDESV (reference sequence). The trim removed 3 bases at V and 4 bases at J, leaving 11 bases unmatched.

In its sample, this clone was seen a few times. Here the CDR3 reads CAISEMSGRAGTDTQYF. The CDR3 nucleotides are TGTGCCATCAGTGAGATGAGCGGGAGGGCCGGGACAGATACGCAGTATTTT. The J gene is TRBJ2-3, the V gene TRBV10-3; 10 positions agree with TRBD2. The CDR3 length is 17 residues. Trimming at V came to 2 bases and at J to 3 bases, leaving 8 bases not matched to a gene. Germline V gene lookup returns CDR1 ENHRY and CDR2 SYGVKD.

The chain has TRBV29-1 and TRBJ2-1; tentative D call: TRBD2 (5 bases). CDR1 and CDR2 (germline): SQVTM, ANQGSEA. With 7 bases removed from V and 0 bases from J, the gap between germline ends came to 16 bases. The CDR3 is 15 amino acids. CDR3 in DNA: TGCAGCGGCGTAGACTACTACAGCTCCTACAATGAGCAGTTCTTC. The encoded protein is CSGVDYYSSYNEQFF.

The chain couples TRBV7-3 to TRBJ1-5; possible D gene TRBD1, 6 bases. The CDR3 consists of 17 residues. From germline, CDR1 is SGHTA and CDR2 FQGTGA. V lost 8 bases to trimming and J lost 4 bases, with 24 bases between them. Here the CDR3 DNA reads TGTGCCAGCCCAAGGGGGGGTCAGGCCCCCAGGAATCAGCCCCAGCATTTT. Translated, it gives CASPRGGQAPRNQPQHF.

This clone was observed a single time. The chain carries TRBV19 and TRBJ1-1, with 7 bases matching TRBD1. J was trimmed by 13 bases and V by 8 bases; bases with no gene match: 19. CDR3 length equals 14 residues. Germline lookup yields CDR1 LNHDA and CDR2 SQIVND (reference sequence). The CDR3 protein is CASESWTGMDRLFF. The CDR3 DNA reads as TGTGCCAGTGAGAGTTGGACAGGTATGGACAGGCTTTTCTTT.

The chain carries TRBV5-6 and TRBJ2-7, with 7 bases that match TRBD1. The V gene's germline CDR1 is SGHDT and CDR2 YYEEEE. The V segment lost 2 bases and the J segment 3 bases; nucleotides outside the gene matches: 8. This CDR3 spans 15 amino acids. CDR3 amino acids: CASSFLQGVVYEQYF. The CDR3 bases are TGTGCCAGCAGCTTTCTCCAGGGGGTAGTCTACGAGCAGTACTTC. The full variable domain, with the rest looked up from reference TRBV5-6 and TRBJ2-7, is DAGVTQSPTHLIKTRGQQVTLRCSPKSGHDTVSWYQQALGQGPQFIFQYYEEEERQRGNFPDRFSGHQFPNYSSELNVNALLLGDSALYLCASSFLQGVVYEQYFGPGTRLTVT.

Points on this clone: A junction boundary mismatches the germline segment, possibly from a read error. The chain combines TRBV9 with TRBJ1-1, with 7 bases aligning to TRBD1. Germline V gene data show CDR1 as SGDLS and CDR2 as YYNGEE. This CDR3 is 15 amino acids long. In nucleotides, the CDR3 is TGTGCCAACAGCGTATCCGGGACAGCGAACACTGAAGCTTTCTTT. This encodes CANSVSGTANTEAFF.

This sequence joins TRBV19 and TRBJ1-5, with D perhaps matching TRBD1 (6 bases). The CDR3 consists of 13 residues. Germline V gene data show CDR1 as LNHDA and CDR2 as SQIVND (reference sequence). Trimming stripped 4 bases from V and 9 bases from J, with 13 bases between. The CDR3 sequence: CASSTDIQGPQHF. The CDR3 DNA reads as TGTGCCAGTAGTACAGATATACAGGGGCCCCAGCATTTT.

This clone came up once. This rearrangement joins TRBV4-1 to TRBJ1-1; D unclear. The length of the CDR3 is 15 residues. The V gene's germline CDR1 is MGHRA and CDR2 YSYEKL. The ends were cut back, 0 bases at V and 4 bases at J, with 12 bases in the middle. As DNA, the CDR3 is TGCGCCAGCAGCCAAGAGGAAGGGAGGCGCACTGAAGCTTTCTTT. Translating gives CASSQEEGRRTEAFF.

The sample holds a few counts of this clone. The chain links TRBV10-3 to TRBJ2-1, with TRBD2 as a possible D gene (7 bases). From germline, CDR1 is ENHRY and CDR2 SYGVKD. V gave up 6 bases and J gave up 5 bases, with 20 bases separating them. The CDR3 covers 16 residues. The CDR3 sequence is CAISLSLGGGNNEQFF. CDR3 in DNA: TGTGCCATCAGCCTGAGCTTAGGGGGAGGGAACAATGAGCAGTTCTTC.

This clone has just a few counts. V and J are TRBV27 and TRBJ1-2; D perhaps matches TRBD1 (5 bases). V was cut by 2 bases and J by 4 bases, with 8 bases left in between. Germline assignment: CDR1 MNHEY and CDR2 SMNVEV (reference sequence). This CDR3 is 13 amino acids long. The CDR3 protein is CASSLQGSYGYTF. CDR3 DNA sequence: TGTGCCAGCAGTTTACAGGGTAGCTATGGCTACACCTTC.

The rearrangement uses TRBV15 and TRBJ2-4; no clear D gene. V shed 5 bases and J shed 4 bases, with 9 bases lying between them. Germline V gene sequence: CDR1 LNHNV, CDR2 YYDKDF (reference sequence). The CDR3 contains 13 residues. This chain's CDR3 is CATSADLKNIQYF. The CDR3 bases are TGTGCCACCAGCGCTGACTTGAAAAACATTCAGTACTTC.

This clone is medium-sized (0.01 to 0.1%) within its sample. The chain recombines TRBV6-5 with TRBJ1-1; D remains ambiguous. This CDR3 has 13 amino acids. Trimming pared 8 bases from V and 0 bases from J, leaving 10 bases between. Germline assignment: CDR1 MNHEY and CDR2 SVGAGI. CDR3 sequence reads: CASRKHLNTEAFF. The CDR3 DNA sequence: TGTGCCAGCCGAAAACACCTGAACACTGAAGCTTTCTTT.

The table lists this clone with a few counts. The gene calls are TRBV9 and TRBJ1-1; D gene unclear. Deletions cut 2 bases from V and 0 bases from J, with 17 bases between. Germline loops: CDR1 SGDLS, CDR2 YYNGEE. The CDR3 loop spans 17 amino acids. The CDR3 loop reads CASSVYPAGVMNTEAFF. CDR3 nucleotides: TGTGCCAGCAGCGTGTATCCGGCAGGCGTCATGAACACTGAAGCTTTCTTT.